The 27 T cell receptor beta chains listed next were all sequenced from one sample in a study of beta chain features in type 1 diabetes. These receptors' antigens are unknown. Points from the study as a whole: Shorter TCRB CDR3s, moderately but significantly so, were found in Type 1 diabetes patients in all four CD4+ subsets.

The study reverse transcribed the entire isolated RNA, so it sequenced expressed TCRB transcripts. Profiling relied on immunoSEQ multiplex PCR, and the TCRdb table lists in-frame clones only, not all of them. This table holds about 650,000 clones, about an eighth found once. The sample taken for sequencing was naive CD4+ T cells from blood. These receptors originate from a man aged 30 to 45 with type 1 diabetes.

The V call is TRBV7-9, the J call TRBJ2-7, with 8 bases aligning to TRBD1. V gave up 7 bases and J gave up 2 bases; unmatched junction bases: 7. The CDR3 is 14 amino acids. Per the germline V gene, CDR1 is SEHNR and CDR2 is FQNEAQ (reference sequence). The CDR3 coding sequence is TGTGCCAGCAATTTGGACAGGGAAGCCTACGAGCAGTACTTC. Translating gives CASNLDREAYEQYF.

Of note for this clone: Different DNA sequences within this sample yield the same CDR3. V is TRBV4-1 and J is TRBJ1-2; 10 bases align to TRBD1. Germline CDR1 MGHRA, CDR2 YSYEKL. The CDR3 totals 14 residues. With V trimmed by 1 base and J by 8 bases, 4 bases remained unmatched. The CDR3 loop reads CASSQAGTGDGYTF. The CDR3, as DNA: TGCGCCAGCAGCCAAGCCGGGACAGGGGACGGCTACACCTTC.

V gene TRBV5-4 combines with J gene TRBJ1-1; D is undetermined. Germline-derived CDR1 and CDR2 are SGHNT and YYREEE (reference sequence). V was pared by 4 bases and J by 0 bases, with 13 bases between. This CDR3 has 15 amino acids. The CDR3 region has the DNA TGTGCCAGCAGCCGTGCACAGCGAATGAACACTGAAGCTTTCTTT. Translating it yields CASSRAQRMNTEAFF.

The rearrangement joins TRBV6-6 to TRBJ1-5; unclear D gene. The CDR3 is 13 amino acids. The germline CDR1 and CDR2 sequences are MNHNY and SVGAGI (reference sequence). Trimming pared 5 bases from V and 5 bases from J, leaving 10 bases between. DNA of the CDR3: TGTGCCAGCAGTCTTGGGCCGGATCAGCCCCAGCATTTT. Its protein is CASSLGPDQPQHF.

The chain recombines TRBV7-3 with TRBJ2-1; the D is unclear. Germline CDR1 reads SGHTA; CDR2 reads FQGTGA. This CDR3 is 15 amino acids long. V was pared by 5 bases and J by 4 bases, with 15 bases between. CDR3: CASSPTALPYNEQFF. DNA of the CDR3: TGTGCCAGCAGCCCAACCGCCCTCCCATACAATGAGCAGTTCTTC. Using reference TRBV7-3 and TRBJ2-1 for the parts outside the CDR3, the full variable domain is GAGVSQTPSNKVTEKGKYVELRCDPISGHTALYWYRQSLGQGPEFLIYFQGTGAADDSGLPNDRFFAVRPEGSVSTLKIQRTERGDSAVYLCASSPTALPYNEQFFGPGTRLTVL.

This clone was counted a few times. The rearrangement joins TRBV4-1 to TRBJ2-1; tentatively, D is TRBD2 (6 bases). Trimming left V 0 bases short and J 4 bases short, with 7 bases between. The CDR3 is 14 amino acids. The germline V gene has CDR1 MGHRA and CDR2 YSYEKL. CDR3 nucleotide sequence: TGCGCCAGCAGCCAAGATGGAGGGTACAATGAGCAGTTCTTC. It encodes CASSQDGGYNEQFF.

J is TRBJ1-1 and V is TRBV6-1, with a tentative D call TRBD1 (6 bases). Per the germline V gene, CDR1 is MNHNS and CDR2 is SASEGT. With 7 bases removed from V and 5 bases from J, the gap between germline ends came to 11 bases. This CDR3 has 12 residues. CDR3 coding DNA: TGTGCCAGCACGTACACAGGGACTGAAGCTTTCTTT. Amino acids: CASTYTGTEAFF.

The V gene is TRBV4-2, the J gene TRBJ2-7; 7 bases line up with TRBD2. V lost 5 bases and J lost 4; bases outside the gene matches: 8. Germline CDR1 and CDR2: LGHNA and YNFKEQ. There are 14 residues in the CDR3. The CDR3 protein is CASSAGGEGYEQYF. For the CDR3, the DNA is TGTGCCAGCAGCGCGGGCGGGGAGGGGTACGAGCAGTACTTC.

V usage is TRBV5-4 and J usage is TRBJ2-5; D might be TRBD1 or TRBD2, each matching 5 bases. There are 12 residues in the CDR3. Germline CDR1 and CDR2: SGHNT and YYREEE (reference sequence). The V end lost 3 bases, the J end lost 7 bases, and 10 bases lay between the germline ends. Written as DNA, the CDR3 is TGTGCCAGCAGCTGGGGTGGGGGGACCCAGTACTTC. Amino acid sequence: CASSWGGGTQYF.

The chain carries TRBV5-1 and TRBJ2-1; 7 nucleotides align to TRBD1. CDR3 size: 14 residues. Germline-derived CDR1 and CDR2 are SGHRS and YFSETQ. V lost 4 bases, J lost 4 bases, and 5 bases stayed unmatched. The CDR3 coding sequence is TGCGCCAGCAGCCCCGGGACAGTATACAATGAGCAGTTCTTC. Its translation is CASSPGTVYNEQFF.

This chain links TRBV7-2 with TRBJ1-3; tentative D call: TRBD1 (5 bases). The germline gives CDR1 SGHTA, CDR2 FQGNSA. V lost 2 bases, J lost 10 bases, and 18 bases lay in between. The CDR3 spans 15 residues. CDR3 in amino acids: CASSLRQTNPGTIYF. The CDR3 DNA reads TGTGCCAGCAGCTTACGGCAGACTAATCCAGGGACCATATATTTT. Combining the CDR3 with reference TRBV7-2 and TRBJ1-3 gives the whole variable domain GAGVSQSPSNKVTEKGKDVELRCDPISGHTALYWYRQSLGQGLEFLIYFQGNSAPDKSGLPSDRFSAERTGGSVSTLTIQRTQQEDSAVYLCASSLRQTNPGTIYFGEGSWLTVV.

J is TRBJ1-4 and V is TRBV9; TRBD1 matches 9 bases. Germline CDR1 SGDLS, CDR2 YYNGEE. There are 15 residues in the CDR3. V lost 4 bases, J lost 11 bases, and 12 bases stayed unmatched. The CDR3 DNA is TGTGCCAGCAGCCCAGGGACAGGGAATCCCGAGAAACTGTTTTTT. This encodes CASSPGTGNPEKLFF.

The chain combines TRBV4-1 with TRBJ2-3; D remains unclear. CDR1 is MGHRA and CDR2 is YSYEKL in the germline V gene. The V end was cut by 1 base, the J end by 1 base, with 9 bases between. This CDR3 has 15 amino acids. DNA of the CDR3: TGCGCCAGCAGCCAAGGGCCGGGTGGCACAGATACGCAGTATTTT. Its translation: CASSQGPGGTDTQYF.

The chain uses TRBV19 and TRBJ2-5; TRBD2 might be the D (7 bases). CDR3 length equals 14 residues. Per the germline V gene, CDR1 is LNHDA and CDR2 is SQIVND (reference sequence). V shed 10 bases and J shed 4 bases, with 19 bases lying between them. The DNA for the CDR3 is TGTGCCACCAATGCCGGGGGGCCGGCAGAGACCCAGTACTTC. It yields the protein CATNAGGPAETQYF.

Only a few counts were recorded for this clone. The sample contains more than one DNA sequence encoding this CDR3. The V and J genes are TRBV20-1 and TRBJ2-2; D remains unclear. Germline CDR1 and CDR2: DFQATT and SNEGSKA (reference sequence). This CDR3 is 11 amino acids long. The V end was cut by 7 bases, the J end by 6 bases, with 9 bases between. CDR3 residues: CSVSGAGELFF. The DNA for the CDR3 is TGCAGTGTTTCAGGAGCCGGGGAGCTGTTTTTT.

This clone was picked up a small number of times. The rearrangement uses TRBV6-1 and TRBJ1-2; D not certain. V lost 2 bases and J lost 2, with 9 bases in between. CDR1 is MNHNS, CDR2 SASEGT, per germline. The CDR3 totals 14 residues. This CDR3 reads CASSERALNYGYTF. DNA for the CDR3: TGTGCCAGCAGTGAAAGGGCGCTCAACTATGGCTACACCTTC.

The rearrangement links TRBV7-6 to TRBJ1-2; D is perhaps TRBD1 (5 bases). The CDR3 is 16 amino acids. The ends were cut back, 4 bases at V and 4 bases at J, with 19 bases in the middle. Per the germline V gene, CDR1 is SGHVS and CDR2 is FNYEAQ. The CDR3 reads CASSSALQGAGYGYTF. The DNA for the CDR3 is TGTGCCAGCAGCTCAGCCCTTCAGGGCGCCGGCTATGGCTACACCTTC.

In its sample, this clone was seen a few times. V usage is TRBV19 and J usage is TRBJ2-2, with D possibly TRBD1 on 5 matching bases. Trimming took 9 bases from V and 0 from J, leaving 20 bases between them. CDR1 and CDR2 from the germline V gene are LNHDA and SQIVND (reference sequence). The CDR3 runs 17 residues. The CDR3 here is CASQRAGLHANTGELFF. The CDR3 bases are TGTGCCAGCCAAAGGGCAGGGTTGCACGCGAACACCGGGGAGCTGTTTTTT.

The sample holds a few counts of this clone. The V gene is TRBV7-2, the J gene TRBJ2-6; 7 bases map to TRBD2. V lost 2 bases, J lost 3 bases, and 13 bases stayed unmatched. In germline, CDR1 is SGHTA, CDR2 FQGNSA. This CDR3 contains 19 residues. Here the CDR3 DNA reads TGTGCCAGCAGCTTAAGCCCCCAGGGCCCGGGAGGTGGGGCCAACGTCCTGACTTTC. Its translation is CASSLSPQGPGGGANVLTF.

The chain joins TRBV25-1 to TRBJ2-2, with TRBD1 identical over 7 bases. V shed 3 bases and J 2 bases; nucleotides not matched to a gene: 6. Germline CDR1 reads MGHDK; CDR2 reads SYGVNS. The CDR3 totals 16 residues. The CDR3 DNA follows: TGTGCCAGCAGTGACCTGGGACAGATAAACACCGGGGAGCTGTTTTTT. This codes for CASSDLGQINTGELFF.

The chain is built from TRBV6-5 and TRBJ2-4; D possibly corresponds to TRBD1 (6 bases). This CDR3 comprises 14 residues. Germline V gene sequence: CDR1 MNHEY, CDR2 SVGAGI. Trimming took off 5 bases at V and 7 bases at J, with 15 bases between the two ends. CDR3 nucleotides: TGTGCCAGCAGTACAGGGATCTCTGGTAACATTCAGTACTTC. As protein: CASSTGISGNIQYF.

In this sample, this clone turned up a few times. The chain is built from TRBV29-1 and TRBJ2-7, with D perhaps being TRBD1 or TRBD2 (5 bases each). The germline V gene encodes CDR1 SQVTM and CDR2 ANQGSEA. This CDR3 has 12 amino acids. Trimming shortened V by 7 bases and J by 7 bases, and 17 bases separated the two germline ends. This CDR3 reads CSAGTAEKEQYF. CDR3 coding DNA: TGCAGCGCCGGGACCGCTGAAAAGGAGCAGTACTTC.

This clone has only a few counts. The gene calls are TRBV18 and TRBJ1-2, with unresolved D. The CDR3 consists of 14 residues. With 5 bases removed from V and 2 bases from J, the gap between germline ends came to 12 bases. Germline-derived CDR1 and CDR2 are KGHSH and LQKENI. The chain's CDR3 is CASSTFLENYGYTF. CDR3 in DNA: TGTGCCAGCTCAACCTTTTTGGAAAACTATGGCTACACCTTC.

The V call is TRBV2, the J call TRBJ1-1; possibly TRBD1 for D (6 bases). V dropped 11 bases and J dropped 1 base, with 14 bases sitting between them. Germline-derived CDR1 and CDR2 are SNHLY and FYNNEI. The CDR3 covers 13 residues. The CDR3 region is CACVRGGNTEAFF. The DNA for the CDR3 is TGTGCCTGTGTAAGGGGGGGGAACACTGAAGCTTTCTTT.

With respect to this clone: This sample includes further DNA sequences coding for the same CDR3. The chain is built from TRBV30 and TRBJ2-7; tentative D call: TRBD2 (5 bases). The germline V gene has CDR1 GTSNPN and CDR2 SVGIG (reference sequence). This CDR3 spans 12 amino acids. V lost 0 bases to trimming and J lost 2 bases, with 5 bases between them. CDR3 sequence (DNA): TGTGCCTGGAGTGTCGGGACCTACGAGCAGTACTTC. This gives the protein CAWSVGTYEQYF.

This clone was counted only a few times. The chain combines TRBV7-2 with TRBJ2-3; a weak D match, TRBD2 (5 bases). The CDR3 is made up of 19 amino acids. The V end was cut by 5 bases, the J end by 2 bases, with 26 bases between. The germline V gene encodes CDR1 SGHTA and CDR2 FQGNSA. CDR3 loop: CASSGPSGSMVGLTDTQYF. The CDR3 nucleotides read TGTGCCAGCAGCGGGCCATCGGGGAGTATGGTGGGTCTCACAGATACGCAGTATTTT. Combining the CDR3 with reference TRBV7-2 and TRBJ2-3 gives the whole variable domain GAGVSQSPSNKVTEKGKDVELRCDPISGHTALYWYRQSLGQGLEFLIYFQGNSAPDKSGLPSDRFSAERTGGSVSTLTIQRTQQEDSAVYLCASSGPSGSMVGLTDTQYFGPGTRLTVL.

The chain combines TRBV5-1 with TRBJ2-3, with D perhaps matching TRBD1 (6 bases). CDR1 SGHRS and CDR2 YFSETQ come from the germline V gene. The CDR3 is 13 residues long. The V and J ends lost 4 bases and 6 bases respectively, with 12 bases between them. CDR3 DNA: TGCGCCAGCAGCCCGGACAGATTTGATACGCAGTATTTT. Translated: CASSPDRFDTQYF.